This T cell receptor (beta chain) was sequenced for a study of post-analysis software for immune sequencing data. Study summary: The disease courses spanned relapsing-remitting, secondary progressive and progressive-relapsing forms of multiple sclerosis. Study-wide points: Under the F measure, samples that were prepared in one batch clustered strongly together. Comparison of patients with controls showed about 5 TRBV segments more frequent in patients, TRBV5-6, TRBV5-1 and TRBV20-1 among them. There was significantly lower normalized Chao1 diversity in multiple sclerosis patients than in controls.

Notes on this clonotype: Its cognate antigen is unknown.

This CDR3 is 13 amino acids long. Trimming took 3 bases from V and 3 from J, leaving 8 bases between them. CDR1 is ENHRY and CDR2 is SYGVKD in the germline V gene. The authors incorporated unique molecular identifiers into the TCR beta cDNA libraries. The yield from roughly 1 to 10 million T cells was roughly 500,000 cDNA molecules in total. In TCRdb, the PCR reads were re-called with MiXCR into one record per CDR3 protein. The sample consists of around 700,000 distinct CDR3 sequences, approximately 59% of them appearing once. Sample: blood. The TCR originated in a girl aged 2 to 10 with multiple sclerosis. J is TRBJ2-5 and V is TRBV10-3; D gene uncertain. The CDR3 DNA sequence: TGTGCCATCAGTGACAACGGAGAAGAGACCCAGTACTTC. Residues: CAISDNGEETQYF.